This is a list of T cell receptor beta chains from one sample in a study of T cell responses to AZD1222 COVID-19 vaccine. Using immunoSEQ multiplex PCR, the repertoire was profiled, and TCRdb retains in-frame clones only, with some absent. Among about 120,000 clones listed, approximately 89% were seen once. This sample comprised peripheral blood, obtained on day 0 of AZD1222 vaccination. These receptors all stem from an adult in good health. CDR3s include the opening cysteine and the closing phenylalanine or tryptophan. D genes are given only for firm matches.

length | D | J | V | CDR3
13 | NA | TRBJ1-2 | TRBV3-1/TRBV3-2 | CASSQGVYYGYTF
13 | NA | TRBJ2-3 | TRBV10-3 | CAISESEGGTQYF
17 | NA | TRBJ2-3 | TRBV27 | CASSSSGDGRVTDTQYF
16 | TRBD1 | TRBJ1-6 | TRBV5-1 | CASSLGTGGANSPLHF
14 | NA | TRBJ1-6 | TRBV3-1/TRBV3-2 | CASSQEGEVSPLHF
12 | NA | TRBJ2-1 | TRBV6-4 | CASSEIGNEQFF
15 | NA | TRBJ1-2 | TRBV9 | CASSVAEGPLYGYTF
13 | NA | TRBJ1-1 | TRBV18 | CASSPSAGTEAFF
15 | TRBD1 | TRBJ1-2 | TRBV6-6 | CASTHSQGVNYGYTF
13 | NA | TRBJ2-7 | TRBV28 | CASNRFLGDEQYF
11 | NA | TRBJ2-1 | TRBV5-6 | CASSRQREQFF
18 | NA | TRBJ2-7 | TRBV5-6 | CASSLGMVQGFTAYEQYF
13 | NA | TRBJ1-2 | TRBV6-5 | CAGRTDANYGYTF
13 | NA | TRBJ2-7 | TRBV27 | CASSLTGNYEQYF